A selection of T cell receptor beta chains follows, all from one sample in a study of T cells after somatic rescue of genetic block. The repertoire was sequenced with immunoSEQ multiplex PCR; TCRdb's copy has only in-frame clones and lacks some. Here the sample spans over 14,000 clones, more than 65% being singletons. Sequences were obtained from peripheral blood mononuclear cells (PBMCs). These receptors originate from a boy aged 5 to 17. Each CDR3 is given with its conserved first and last residue. The D gene is left open where the match is weak. A clone size is listed for some rows: how often the clone was seen (once, few, many), or a class if it is expanded.

D gene: TRBD1
J gene: TRBJ2-7
clone size: NA
V gene: TRBV6-5
CDR3 DNA: TGTGCCAGCAGTTACTCAACAGGGGGGTGGTACGAGCAGTACTTC
CDR3 protein: CASSYSTGGWYEQYF

D gene: TRBD2
J gene: TRBJ2-3
clone size: NA
V gene: TRBV5-8
CDR3 DNA: TGTGCCAGCAGCCTGCTTAGAAGCGGGGGCTGGGCCACAGATACGCAGTATTTT
CDR3 protein: CASSLLRSGGWATDTQYF

D gene: TRBD2
J gene: TRBJ2-1
clone size: NA
V gene: TRBV7-9
CDR3 DNA: TGTGCCAGCAGTCCACCTGGGACTAGCTTTAGGAATGAGCAGTTCTTC
CDR3 protein: CASSPPGTSFRNEQFF

D gene: TRBD1
J gene: TRBJ1-1
clone size: few
V gene: TRBV5-4
CDR3 DNA: TGTGCCAGCAGCTTGGACAGGGGGGTTATAGTGCACACTGAAGCTTTCTTT
CDR3 protein: CASSLDRGVIVHTEAFF

D gene: TRBD2
J gene: TRBJ2-3
clone size: once
V gene: TRBV10-1
CDR3 DNA: TGCGCCAGCAGTGAAATGCTGACTAGCGGGTCTGACACGGATACGCAGTATTTT
CDR3 protein: CASSEMLTSGSDTDTQYF

D gene: NA
J gene: TRBJ1-1
clone size: NA
V gene: TRBV5-1
CDR3 DNA: TGCGCCAGCAGCTTGCCAGGGCCGAACACTGAAGCTTTCTTT
CDR3 protein: CASSLPGPNTEAFF

D gene: NA
J gene: TRBJ1-2
clone size: NA
V gene: TRBV18
CDR3 DNA: TGTGCCAGCTCACCACCGAGCGGTGGCTACACCTTC
CDR3 protein: CASSPPSGGYTF

D gene: TRBD2
J gene: TRBJ2-7
clone size: large
V gene: TRBV13
CDR3 DNA: TGTGCCAGCAGCTCCTTCGCGGGGGGGCCTGAGGAGCAGTACTTC
CDR3 protein: CASSSFAGGPEEQYF

D gene: NA
J gene: TRBJ2-7
clone size: NA
V gene: TRBV28
CDR3 DNA: TGTGCCAGCAGTTTATTTCTCACGGGAACCTACGAGCAGTACTTC
CDR3 protein: CASSLFLTGTYEQYF

D gene: NA
J gene: TRBJ1-2
clone size: NA
V gene: TRBV6-1
CDR3 DNA: TGTGCCAGCAGTGAAATGGGCTACGGCTACACCTTC
CDR3 protein: CASSEMGYGYTF

D gene: NA
J gene: TRBJ1-2
clone size: NA
V gene: TRBV19
CDR3 DNA: TGTGCCAGTAGTATAGGCCTTGGGGGCTATGGCTACACCTTC
CDR3 protein: CASSIGLGGYGYTF

D gene: NA
J gene: TRBJ2-1
clone size: NA
V gene: TRBV9
CDR3 DNA: TGTGCCAGCAGCGTAGCGGGTGGGAGCTCCTACAATGAGCAGTTCTTC
CDR3 protein: CASSVAGGSSYNEQFF

D gene: TRBD1
J gene: TRBJ1-1
clone size: NA
V gene: TRBV5-1
CDR3 DNA: TGCGCCAGCAGCCCGAGGGCAGGGGGCATGAACACTGAAGCTTTCTTT
CDR3 protein: CASSPRAGGMNTEAFF

D gene: TRBD2
J gene: TRBJ2-5
clone size: NA
V gene: TRBV10-3
CDR3 DNA: TGTGCCATCAGTCTAGCGGGTAAAGAGACCCAGTACTTC
CDR3 protein: CAISLAGKETQYF

D gene: NA
J gene: TRBJ2-3
clone size: NA
V gene: TRBV9
CDR3 DNA: TGTGCCAGCAGCGTAGAGTCAGATACGCAGTATTTT
CDR3 protein: CASSVESDTQYF

D gene: NA
J gene: TRBJ1-2
clone size: NA
V gene: TRBV18
CDR3 DNA: TGTGCCAGCTCCCCCCAGGGAGACGGCCCACAAGGGGGCTACACCTTC
CDR3 protein: CASSPQGDGPQGGYTF

D gene: NA
J gene: TRBJ1-5
clone size: NA
V gene: TRBV11-2
CDR3 DNA: TGTGCCAGCAGCTTAGGCAGCCATAGCAATCAGCCCCAGCATTTT
CDR3 protein: CASSLGSHSNQPQHF

D gene: TRBD2
J gene: TRBJ2-7
clone size: NA
V gene: TRBV6-5
CDR3 DNA: TGTGCCAGCAGCTTCTTAGCGGGAGTCCCCTACGAGCAGTACTTC
CDR3 protein: CASSFLAGVPYEQYF

D gene: TRBD1
J gene: TRBJ2-7
clone size: NA
V gene: TRBV5-4
CDR3 DNA: TGTGCCAGCAGCTGGGATCTGGGACAGGCCTCCTACGAGCAGTACTTC
CDR3 protein: CASSWDLGQASYEQYF

D gene: NA
J gene: TRBJ2-3
clone size: NA
V gene: TRBV15
CDR3 DNA: TGTGCCACCAGGGAGGGCGGGGAGACAGATACGCAGTATTTT
CDR3 protein: CATREGGETDTQYF

D gene: NA
J gene: TRBJ2-5
clone size: once
V gene: TRBV18
CDR3 DNA: TGTGCCAGCTCACTAGGGGTGGAGACCCAGTACTTC
CDR3 protein: CASSLGVETQYF

D gene: TRBD1
J gene: TRBJ1-4
clone size: NA
V gene: TRBV6-5
CDR3 DNA: TGTGCCAGCAGTTTGACAGGGGCTGAAAAACTGTTTTTT
CDR3 protein: CASSLTGAEKLFF

D gene: TRBD1
J gene: TRBJ2-3
clone size: once
V gene: TRBV11-1
CDR3 DNA: TGTGCCAGCAGCTACTGGACAGGGGGGAGCACAGATACGCAGTATTTT
CDR3 protein: CASSYWTGGSTDTQYF

D gene: TRBD2
J gene: TRBJ2-1
clone size: NA
V gene: TRBV19
CDR3 DNA: TGTGCCAGTAGTGTTCTAGCGGGGGATGAGCAGTTCTTC
CDR3 protein: CASSVLAGDEQFF

D gene: NA
J gene: TRBJ1-2
clone size: NA
V gene: TRBV28
CDR3 DNA: TGTGCCAGCAAGTCCTATGGCTACACCTTC
CDR3 protein: CASKSYGYTF